These 18 T cell receptor beta chains originate from one sample sequenced in a study of naive CD8 T cells in extremely preterm neonates. Sequenced by immunoSEQ multiplex PCR; TCRdb stores in-frame clones only, minus some. The profile covers about 5,900 clones, with around 98% appearing a single time and around 1.2% taken by the ten largest. The sample consisted of naive CD8+ T cells from blood. These receptors all stem from a human donor in good health.

This chain uses TRBV7-9 with TRBJ2-1, with TRBD2 identical over 11 bases. This CDR3 is built from 16 residues. Looked up from germline, CDR1 is SEHNR and CDR2 is FQNEAQ (reference sequence). With 5 bases clipped from V and 3 bases from J, the junction kept 6 bases outside the gene matches. In DNA, the CDR3 is TGTGCCAGCAGCGCGTCGGGACTAGCGGTCTACAATGAGCAGTTCTTC. Protein: CASSASGLAVYNEQFF.

This sequence joins TRBV9 and TRBJ2-7; TRBD2 agrees at 7 bases. Germline V gene sequence: CDR1 SGDLS, CDR2 YYNGEE. The trim removed 3 bases at V and 3 bases at J, leaving 6 bases unmatched. This CDR3 contains 14 residues. CDR3 DNA: TGTGCCAGCAGCGCCGGGACTAACGTCTACGAGCAGTACTTC. Protein product: CASSAGTNVYEQYF.

The chain uses TRBV5-1 and TRBJ2-1; 9 bases align to TRBD2. V was pared by 0 bases and J by 0 bases, with 1 base of the junction left unmatched. This CDR3 has 16 amino acids. Germline CDR1 is SGHRS and CDR2 is YFSETQ. CDR3 nucleotides: TGCGCCAGCAGCTTGGATAGCGGGAGCTCCTACAATGAGCAGTTCTTC. Translating it yields CASSLDSGSSYNEQFF.

This clone was counted a single time. For the CDR3, the DNA is TGTGCCAGCAGTCTAGCGGGACGGGGTTACGAGCAGTACTTC. As protein: CASSLAGRGYEQYF. The chain has TRBV28 and TRBJ2-7; TRBD2 matches at 9 bases. Germline V gene data show CDR1 as MDHEN and CDR2 as SYDVKM. The CDR3 has 14 amino acids. J gave up 4 bases and V 5 bases, and 6 bases lay outside the gene matches. The full variable domain, completed using reference TRBV28 and TRBJ2-7, is DVKVTQSSRYLVKRTGEKVFLECVQDMDHENMFWYRQDPGLGLRLIYFSYDVKMKEKGDIPEGYSVSREKKERFSLILESASTNQTSMYLCASSLAGRGYEQYFGPGTRLTVT.

This clone was observed once. This chain links TRBV5-4 with TRBJ2-1; TRBD2 agrees at 8 bases. This CDR3 has 14 amino acids. Trimming at V came to 4 bases and at J to 6 bases, leaving 6 bases not matched to a gene. Per germline, CDR1 SGHNT and CDR2 YYREEE (reference sequence). Here the CDR3 DNA reads TGTGCCAGCAGCCCGGAGGGACTAGTCAATGAGCAGTTCTTC. Protein: CASSPEGLVNEQFF.

This chain links TRBV27 with TRBJ1-2; 9 bases line up with TRBD1. The CDR3 totals 17 residues. Germline CDR1 reads MNHEY; CDR2 reads SMNVEV (reference sequence). V was clipped by 0 bases and J by 2 bases; unmatched bases: 7. The CDR3 DNA reads TGTGCCAGCAGTTTATCGCGGGGGACAGGGATGAACTATGGCTACACCTTC. It translates to CASSLSRGTGMNYGYTF.

The chain has TRBV28 and TRBJ2-7; 8 nucleotides match TRBD2. V lost 8 bases to trimming and J lost 2 bases; unmatched junction nucleotides: 14. The CDR3 length is 16 residues. Germline assignment: CDR1 MDHEN and CDR2 SYDVKM. CDR3 region: CASGSLGGAPPYEQYF. The CDR3 DNA sequence: TGTGCCAGCGGCTCACTCGGGGGGGCCCCACCCTACGAGCAGTACTTC.

The V gene is TRBV6-6, the J gene TRBJ2-1; the match to TRBD1 covers 7 bases. Germline V gene sequence: CDR1 MNHNY, CDR2 SVGAGI (reference sequence). The length of the CDR3 is 13 residues. V shed 6 bases and J 5 bases; nucleotides not matched to a gene: 4. The CDR3 nucleotides read TGTGCCAGCAGGGTGGGACAGCACAATGAGCAGTTCTTC. Translated, it gives CASRVGQHNEQFF.

The V gene is TRBV5-6, the J gene TRBJ2-1; D perhaps matches TRBD1 (5 bases). With 0 bases removed from V and 4 bases from J, the gap between germline ends came to 8 bases. There are 14 residues in the CDR3. Per the germline V gene, CDR1 is SGHDT and CDR2 is YYEEEE. CDR3 nucleotide sequence: TGTGCCAGCAGCTTGGGCCGACAGTACAATGAGCAGTTCTTC. It encodes CASSLGRQYNEQFF.

The rearrangement uses TRBV11-3 and TRBJ2-1, with D perhaps TRBD2 (5 bases). V was trimmed by 3 bases and J by 5 bases, leaving 8 bases between them. Germline assignment: CDR1 SGHNT and CDR2 YENEEA. The CDR3 extends over 13 amino acids. The CDR3 DNA reads as TGTGCCAGCAGCTTTGCCGGGGACAATGAGCAGTTCTTC. It yields the protein CASSFAGDNEQFF.

The chain is built from TRBV19 and TRBJ1-1, with no clear D. The CDR3 covers 12 residues. In germline, CDR1 is LNHDA, CDR2 SQIVND (reference sequence). Trimming removed 3 bases at V and 5 bases at J, with 7 bases between. The CDR3 nucleotides read TGTGCCAGTAGTATCAAGCCAACTGAAGCTTTCTTT. Protein: CASSIKPTEAFF.

The gene calls are TRBV7-9 and TRBJ1-1; D is unclear. Trimming took off 0 bases at V and 8 bases at J, with 13 bases between the two ends. The CDR3 covers 14 residues. From germline, CDR1 is SEHNR and CDR2 FQNEAQ (reference sequence). CDR3 in amino acids: CASSLARRSYEAFF. The CDR3 region has the DNA TGTGCCAGCAGCTTAGCGCGTAGGAGTTACGAAGCTTTCTTT.

This chain uses TRBV7-9 with TRBJ2-3; 11 bases line up with TRBD1. V shed 6 bases and J 5 bases; nucleotides not matched to a gene: 10. The CDR3 totals 16 residues. Germline V gene data show CDR1 as SEHNR and CDR2 as FQNEAQ (reference sequence). CDR3 sequence (DNA): TGTGCCAGCAGACATAGGACAGGGGGCGCCGAAGATACGCAGTATTTT. Protein product: CASRHRTGGAEDTQYF.

This sequence joins TRBV27 and TRBJ2-1; 7 nucleotides agree with TRBD2. Germline CDR1 is MNHEY and CDR2 is SMNVEV (reference sequence). The V segment lost 0 bases and the J segment 4 bases; nucleotides outside the gene matches: 6. The length of the CDR3 is 16 residues. Here the CDR3 reads CASSLSSQREYNEQFF. The CDR3 DNA sequence: TGTGCCAGCAGTTTATCGAGCCAGCGGGAATACAATGAGCAGTTCTTC.

This clone was seen once. J is TRBJ1-5 and V is TRBV2, with 7 bases aligning to TRBD1. CDR1 and CDR2 (germline): SNHLY, FYNNEI. The junction had 9 bases not matched to a gene; V was cut back by 0 bases and J by 4 bases. This CDR3 contains 17 residues. The CDR3 sequence is CASSEATGTEKNQPQHF. The CDR3 region has the DNA TGTGCCAGCAGTGAAGCTACCGGGACAGAAAAGAATCAGCCCCAGCATTTT. Looking up the rest from reference TRBV2 and TRBJ1-5 gives the full variable domain: EPEVTQTPSHQVTQMGQEVILRCVPISNHLYFYWYRQILGQKVEFLVSFYNNEISEKSEIFDDQFSVERPDGSNFTLKIRSTKLEDSAMYFCASSEATGTEKNQPQHFGDGTRLSIL.

The chain links TRBV19 to TRBJ2-7; TRBD1 aligns across 9 bases. Looked up from germline, CDR1 is LNHDA and CDR2 is SQIVND (reference sequence). This CDR3 region has 17 residues. V gave up 6 bases and J gave up 5 bases; unmatched junction bases: 17. The CDR3: CASSPLRDRVESDEQYF. CDR3 bases: TGTGCCAGTAGCCCTCTCCGGGACAGGGTCGAGTCCGACGAGCAGTACTTC. The variable domain in full, with the rest retrieved from reference TRBV19 and TRBJ2-7, is DGGITQSPKYLFRKEGQNVTLSCEQNLNHDAMYWYRQDPGQGLRLIYYSQIVNDFQKGDIAEGYSVSREKKESFPLTVTSAQKNPTAFYLCASSPLRDRVESDEQYFGPGTRLTVT.

The CDR3 sequence is CASSFSYEQYF. CDR3 DNA sequence: TGTGCCAGCAGCTTTAGCTACGAGCAGTACTTC. This chain connects TRBV7-9 to TRBJ2-7; D is uncertain. Trimming left V 3 bases short and J 3 bases short, with 3 bases between. Germline values: CDR1 SEHNR, CDR2 FQNEAQ (reference sequence). This CDR3 has 11 amino acids.

CDR3: CASSPPGAGYTF. CDR3 in DNA: TGCGCCAGCAGCCCCCCTGGGGCTGGCTACACCTTC. This sequence joins TRBV4-1 and TRBJ1-2; the D gene is possibly TRBD1 (5 bases). This CDR3 is built from 12 residues. V dropped 4 bases and J dropped 7 bases, with 10 bases sitting between them. Germline V CDR1 and CDR2: MGHRA, YSYEKL.